The rows below give T cell receptor beta chains drawn from one sample of a study of T-cell memory formation after mild COVID-19. One entry per CDR3 protein, called by TCRdb with MiXCR from the 5' RACE reads. This table holds hundreds of thousands of distinct CDR3 sequences, about a sixth found once. Source material: PBMCs or a T cell subset sorted from them (not recorded which). Source of these receptors: an adult woman who had mild COVID-19 (a few samples of this study predate the infection). Cell type and time point are not known. The CDR3 runs from the conserved cysteine through the conserved F or W. Each record gives: D gene, J gene, clone size, CDR3 length, V gene, CDR3 DNA, CDR3 protein. A D gene is named only where the DNA matches it firmly. Rows may omit the clone size; those that give it use once, few, many or a size class.

d_call: TRBD2; j_call: TRBJ2-5; clone_size: few; cdr3_length: 15; v_call: TRBV7-9; cdr3_nt: TGTGCCAGCAGCATACTAGCGGGAGTTCAAGAGACCCAGTACTTC; cdr3_aa: CASSILAGVQETQYF
d_call: TRBD2; j_call: TRBJ2-1; clone_size: many; cdr3_length: 17; v_call: TRBV11-2; cdr3_nt: TGTGCCAGCAGCCCGGGGACTAGCGGGGGGCTATACAATGAGCAGTTCTTC; cdr3_aa: CASSPGTSGGLYNEQFF
d_call: TRBD1; j_call: TRBJ1-5; clone_size: NA; cdr3_length: 18; v_call: TRBV3-1; cdr3_nt: TGTGCCAGCAGCCAAGGGGACAGGGGCCGCTATAGCAATCAGCCCCAGCATTTT; cdr3_aa: CASSQGDRGRYSNQPQHF
d_call: NA; j_call: TRBJ2-4; clone_size: NA; cdr3_length: 12; v_call: TRBV7-9; cdr3_nt: TGTGCCAGCAGCTTTCCGGGACAATGGCAGTACTTC; cdr3_aa: CASSFPGQWQYF
d_call: NA; j_call: TRBJ1-1; clone_size: few; cdr3_length: 13; v_call: TRBV7-9; cdr3_nt: TGTGCCAGCAGCTTACATACGGGGACTGAAGCTTTCTTT; cdr3_aa: CASSLHTGTEAFF
d_call: TRBD2; j_call: TRBJ2-1; clone_size: many; cdr3_length: 15; v_call: TRBV6-5; cdr3_nt: TGTGCCAGCAGTTACCGGACTAGCGGGAGTAGTGAGCAGTTCTTC; cdr3_aa: CASSYRTSGSSEQFF
d_call: TRBD2; j_call: TRBJ2-5; clone_size: NA; cdr3_length: 18; v_call: TRBV24-1; cdr3_nt: TGTGCCACCAGTGATGGCGATAGGGTTCGCGGGGGTGGCGAGACCCAGTACTTC; cdr3_aa: CATSDGDRVRGGGETQYF
d_call: NA; j_call: TRBJ1-1; clone_size: many; cdr3_length: 13; v_call: TRBV14; cdr3_nt: TGTGCCAGCAGCCGGGGAGGTGGCACTGAAGCTTTCTTT; cdr3_aa: CASSRGGGTEAFF
d_call: NA; j_call: TRBJ2-3; clone_size: few; cdr3_length: 14; v_call: TRBV12-3/TRBV12-4; cdr3_nt: TGTGCCAGCAGTTTAATACTAGTCACAGATACGCAGTATTTT; cdr3_aa: CASSLILVTDTQYF
d_call: TRBD1; j_call: TRBJ2-2; clone_size: NA; cdr3_length: 18; v_call: TRBV4-1; cdr3_nt: TGCGCCAGCAGCCAAGATCCGTGGACAGGGGGGAACACCGGGGAGCTGTTTTTT; cdr3_aa: CASSQDPWTGGNTGELFF
d_call: NA; j_call: TRBJ1-1; clone_size: few; cdr3_length: 12; v_call: TRBV10-3; cdr3_nt: TGTGCCATCAGTTGGGGAGACACTGAAGCTTTCTTT; cdr3_aa: CAISWGDTEAFF
d_call: NA; j_call: TRBJ2-5; clone_size: NA; cdr3_length: 11; v_call: TRBV2; cdr3_nt: TGTGCCAGCAGTGGACAGCAGACCCAGTACTTC; cdr3_aa: CASSGQQTQYF
d_call: NA; j_call: TRBJ2-7; clone_size: few; cdr3_length: 13; v_call: TRBV29-1; cdr3_nt: TGCAGCGTTCAGGGTCTCGCAGACTACGAGCAGTACTTC; cdr3_aa: CSVQGLADYEQYF
d_call: NA; j_call: TRBJ2-1; clone_size: few; cdr3_length: 14; v_call: TRBV4-3; cdr3_nt: TGCGCCAGCAGCCAAGGTGAGAACGGGAGACCGCAGTTCTTC; cdr3_aa: CASSQGENGRPQFF
d_call: TRBD1; j_call: TRBJ2-3; clone_size: few; cdr3_length: 14; v_call: TRBV4-2; cdr3_nt: TGTGCCAGCAGCCAGGACAGGGGGCTGGATACGCAGTATTTT; cdr3_aa: CASSQDRGLDTQYF
d_call: TRBD2; j_call: TRBJ2-3; clone_size: few; cdr3_length: 15; v_call: TRBV12-3/TRBV12-4; cdr3_nt: TGTGCCAGCACCCTTAAGGGAGGGGGCACAGATACGCAGTATTTT; cdr3_aa: CASTLKGGGTDTQYF
d_call: TRBD1; j_call: TRBJ2-1; clone_size: NA; cdr3_length: 16; v_call: TRBV7-9; cdr3_nt: TGTGCCAGCAGCTCCCCCGGGACAGGATCCTACAATGAGCAGTTCTTC; cdr3_aa: CASSSPGTGSYNEQFF
d_call: NA; j_call: TRBJ2-7; clone_size: NA; cdr3_length: 15; v_call: TRBV5-1; cdr3_nt: TGCGCCAGCAGCCCCCGGGATTCGAGCACCTACGAGCAGTACTTC; cdr3_aa: CASSPRDSSTYEQYF
d_call: TRBD1; j_call: TRBJ2-5; clone_size: many; cdr3_length: 15; v_call: TRBV3-1; cdr3_nt: TGTGCCAGCAGCAAACAGGGGGCGCGAGGTGAGACCCAGTACTTC; cdr3_aa: CASSKQGARGETQYF
d_call: TRBD1; j_call: TRBJ1-1; clone_size: few; cdr3_length: 17; v_call: TRBV7-3; cdr3_nt: TGTGCCAGCAGCCACCTTGGGACAGGGAGGAAGAACACTGAAGCTTTCTTT; cdr3_aa: CASSHLGTGRKNTEAFF
d_call: NA; j_call: TRBJ1-2; clone_size: NA; cdr3_length: 15; v_call: TRBV12-3/TRBV12-4; cdr3_nt: TGTGCCAGCAGGGCATCTACAGGGTATAGCTATGGCTACACCTTC; cdr3_aa: CASRASTGYSYGYTF
d_call: TRBD2; j_call: TRBJ2-1; clone_size: few; cdr3_length: 17; v_call: TRBV20-1; cdr3_nt: TGCAGTGCTATCCGACTAGCGGGGGCTATCTCCTACAATGAGCAGTTCTTC; cdr3_aa: CSAIRLAGAISYNEQFF
d_call: NA; j_call: TRBJ1-4; clone_size: NA; cdr3_length: 13; v_call: TRBV30; cdr3_nt: TGTGCCTGGAGTCCGGCGGTTTCAGGAAAACTGTTTTTT; cdr3_aa: CAWSPAVSGKLFF
d_call: TRBD2; j_call: TRBJ2-5; clone_size: NA; cdr3_length: 14; v_call: TRBV5-1; cdr3_nt: TGCGCCAGCAAAGCTAGCGGGACCCAAGAGACCCAGTACTTC; cdr3_aa: CASKASGTQETQYF
d_call: TRBD2; j_call: TRBJ2-3; clone_size: NA; cdr3_length: 14; v_call: TRBV5-1; cdr3_nt: TGCGCCAGCAGCCAGCGACTAGCAGCAGATACGCAGTATTTT; cdr3_aa: CASSQRLAADTQYF
d_call: NA; j_call: TRBJ2-5; clone_size: few; cdr3_length: 13; v_call: TRBV29-1; cdr3_nt: TGCAGCGCCGGACGGCTACTACAAGAGACCCAGTACTTC; cdr3_aa: CSAGRLLQETQYF
d_call: NA; j_call: TRBJ1-2; clone_size: NA; cdr3_length: 14; v_call: TRBV2; cdr3_nt: TGTGCCGGCGCGCCAGGTGGGGGTGACTATGGCTACACCTTC; cdr3_aa: CAGAPGGGDYGYTF
d_call: TRBD1; j_call: TRBJ2-5; clone_size: NA; cdr3_length: 15; v_call: TRBV29-1; cdr3_nt: TGCAGCGTTGAAGAGGGGTGGACAGGAACAGAGACCCAGTACTTC; cdr3_aa: CSVEEGWTGTETQYF
d_call: NA; j_call: TRBJ2-7; clone_size: NA; cdr3_length: 14; v_call: TRBV4-1; cdr3_nt: TGCGCCAGCAGCGAAGACAAATTCTCCTACGAGCAGTACTTC; cdr3_aa: CASSEDKFSYEQYF
d_call: NA; j_call: TRBJ2-3; clone_size: few; cdr3_length: 16; v_call: TRBV9; cdr3_nt: TGTGCCAGCAGCGAGGGAGCGGGCGCAAGCACAGATACGCAGTATTTT; cdr3_aa: CASSEGAGASTDTQYF
d_call: TRBD2; j_call: TRBJ2-2; clone_size: few; cdr3_length: 18; v_call: TRBV9; cdr3_nt: TGTGCCAGCAGCGCCGGGACTAGCGGGGCCACGAACACCGGGGAGCTGTTTTTT; cdr3_aa: CASSAGTSGATNTGELFF
d_call: TRBD2; j_call: TRBJ2-7; clone_size: NA; cdr3_length: 15; v_call: TRBV3-1; cdr3_nt: TGTGCCAGCAGCCCAATGGGCGGGAGGGCCTACGAGCAGTACTTC; cdr3_aa: CASSPMGGRAYEQYF
d_call: TRBD1; j_call: TRBJ1-2; clone_size: few; cdr3_length: 16; v_call: TRBV7-2; cdr3_nt: TGTGCCAGCAGCTTTGGTGAAAAGACAGGGTTCTATGGCTACACCTTC; cdr3_aa: CASSFGEKTGFYGYTF
d_call: NA; j_call: TRBJ1-6; clone_size: once; cdr3_length: 15; v_call: TRBV3-1; cdr3_nt: TGTGCCAGCAGCTTCCCAGACCGGACTAATTCACCCCTCCACTTT; cdr3_aa: CASSFPDRTNSPLHF
d_call: TRBD2; j_call: TRBJ2-7; clone_size: few; cdr3_length: 18; v_call: TRBV7-6; cdr3_nt: TGTGCCAGCAGCTTATCACGGGGTAGCGGGGGGCTCTCCTACGAGCAGTACTTC; cdr3_aa: CASSLSRGSGGLSYEQYF
d_call: TRBD2; j_call: TRBJ2-2; clone_size: NA; cdr3_length: 19; v_call: TRBV4-3; cdr3_nt: TGCGCCAGCAGCGTTACTTCCGGGACTAGCGGGCCGAACACCGGGGAGCTGTTTTTT; cdr3_aa: CASSVTSGTSGPNTGELFF